These 5 T cell receptor beta chains originate from one sample sequenced in a study of T cell repertoires in cytomegalovirus infection. One entry per CDR3 protein results from TCRdb running MiXCR on the reads. Found here are about 680,000 distinct CDR3 sequences, 20% to 30% of them singletons; the top ten hold 8%. Sequencing used CD8+ T cells from PBMCs. Receptors originate from a human donor in good health (CMV status not recorded). Some clones in this sample may be carry-over from other donors' samples.

The J gene is TRBJ2-5, the V gene TRBV12-3 or TRBV12-4; possible D gene TRBD2, 6 bases. The V and J ends lost 6 bases and 5 bases respectively, with 16 bases between them. CDR3 length equals 14 residues. CDR3 nucleotide sequence: TGTGCCAGCAGATCCTTAGGCGGGGCGGAGACCCAGTACTTC. Translated: CASRSLGGAETQYF.

The V gene is TRBV5-5, the J gene TRBJ2-3, with D possibly TRBD1 on 6 matching bases. Between the trimmed V and J ends, which lost 3 bases and 1 base, there was a span of 12 bases. The CDR3 has 15 amino acids. Germline CDR1 reads SGHKS; CDR2 reads YYEKEE (reference sequence). The CDR3, as DNA: TGTGCCAGCAGCTGGGACGGACAGCGCACAGATACGCAGTATTTT. As protein: CASSWDGQRTDTQYF.

The chain joins TRBV20-1 to TRBJ1-2; D might be TRBD1 (6 bases). Germline values: CDR1 DFQATT, CDR2 SNEGSKA (reference sequence). The germline V and J ends were trimmed by 3 bases and 8 bases, with 10 bases remaining between them. This CDR3 is built from 11 residues. The CDR3 region has the DNA TGCAGTGCTAGGACGGGGGCCGGCTACACCTTC. Amino acid sequence: CSARTGAGYTF.

The sample holds many counts of this clonotype. This sequence joins TRBV7-6 and TRBJ2-5; 12 bases line up with TRBD2. Germline V gene data show CDR1 as SGHVS and CDR2 as FNYEAQ. With V trimmed by 4 bases and J by 5 bases, 2 bases remained unmatched. The CDR3 is made up of 14 amino acids. The CDR3 coding sequence is TGTGCCAGCAGCTGGACTAGCGGGGACGAGACCCAGTACTTC. The encoded protein is CASSWTSGDETQYF.

The chain couples TRBV27 to TRBJ1-1; D is uncertain. CDR1 is MNHEY and CDR2 is SMNVEV in the germline V gene (reference sequence). Trimming cost V 7 bases and J 2 bases, with 11 bases left between them. The CDR3 has 13 residues. The chain's CDR3 is CASTSYKNTEAFF. The CDR3 bases are TGTGCCAGCACTTCCTACAAAAACACTGAAGCTTTCTTT.